What follows are 23 T cell receptor beta chains derived from one specimen sequenced in a study of Ad26.COV2.S vaccination and SARS-CoV-2 variants. Assay used: immunoSEQ multiplex PCR; TCRdb lists only in-frame clones, some missing. The sample lists 300,000 to 400,000 clones, roughly 91% occurring once. Regarding treatment: some 20 received Ad26.COV2.S at low or high dose, single or two shots; about five received placebo; per-sample allocation not given. The samples date from day 63 after the first vaccine or placebo injection. The input for sequencing was peripheral blood, taken in a trial of Ad26.COV2.S vaccine versus placebo. The receptors shown here come from a person aged 18 to 59 who received the Ad26.COV2.S COVID-19 vaccine or a placebo.

The CDR3 coding sequence is TGTGCCAGCAGGACCGGACAGGGGGCGCTTAATTCACCCCTCCACTTT. It encodes CASRTGQGALNSPLHF. The chain recombines TRBV28 with TRBJ1-6; 11 nucleotides line up with TRBD1. This CDR3 is 16 amino acids long. V shed 6 bases and J 6 bases; nucleotides not matched to a gene: 7. Per the germline V gene, CDR1 is MDHEN and CDR2 is SYDVKM.

The chain employs TRBV5-1 and TRBJ1-5; D gene ambiguous. CDR3 length equals 15 residues. Looked up from germline, CDR1 is SGHRS and CDR2 is YFSETQ. Trimming removed 1 base at V and 0 bases at J, with 8 bases between. The CDR3 sequence: CASSLWGNSNQPQHF. DNA for the CDR3: TGCGCCAGCAGCTTGTGGGGTAATAGCAATCAGCCCCAGCATTTT.

CDR3 in amino acids: CASSSTDTQYF. The CDR3 nucleotides read TGTGCCAGCAGTTCAACAGATACGCAGTATTTT. The chain couples TRBV27 to TRBJ2-3; D call uncertain. The length of the CDR3 is 11 residues. Per germline, CDR1 MNHEY and CDR2 SMNVEV (reference sequence). V shed 4 bases and J shed 3 bases, with 2 bases lying between them.

This clone was seen once. V usage is TRBV20-1 and J usage is TRBJ2-7; no reliable D call. The germline V gene has CDR1 DFQATT and CDR2 SNEGSKA (reference sequence). The CDR3 extends over 11 amino acids. V gave up 6 bases and J gave up 4 bases, with 10 bases separating them. This CDR3 is CSAEATYEQYF. CDR3 DNA sequence: TGCAGTGCGGAAGCTACTTACGAGCAGTACTTC.

This rearrangement joins TRBV28 to TRBJ2-7; D gene unclear. CDR3 length: 13 amino acids. V was pared by 5 bases and J by 4 bases, with 12 bases between. The germline V gene has CDR1 MDHEN and CDR2 SYDVKM. The CDR3 reads CASSPDPGYEQYF. The CDR3 coding sequence is TGTGCCAGCAGTCCCGACCCTGGGTACGAGCAGTACTTC.

This rearrangement joins TRBV5-1 to TRBJ2-5; weak D call: TRBD2 (6 bases). The CDR3 covers 15 residues. CDR1 SGHRS and CDR2 YFSETQ come from the germline V gene. Trimming removed 0 bases from V and 5 bases from J, with 14 bases in between. The CDR3 sequence: CASSLAAGLWETQYF. CDR3 bases: TGCGCCAGCAGCTTGGCGGCGGGGCTATGGGAGACCCAGTACTTC.

This sequence joins TRBV10-3 and TRBJ2-1; D is undetermined. This CDR3 region has 11 residues. Trimming took 3 bases from V and 8 from J, leaving 5 bases between them. Germline CDR1 reads ENHRY; CDR2 reads SYGVKD. The CDR3 loop is CAISDRDEQFF. The CDR3 region has the DNA TGTGCCATCAGTGATCGAGATGAGCAGTTCTTC.

V and J are TRBV28 and TRBJ1-5; D is undetermined. V dropped 8 bases and J dropped 6 bases, with 5 bases sitting between them. The CDR3 extends over 10 amino acids. CDR1 is MDHEN, CDR2 SYDVKM, per germline. CDR3 residues: CASASQPQHF. Here the CDR3 DNA reads TGTGCCAGCGCCTCTCAGCCCCAGCATTTT.

The V and J genes are TRBV6-5 and TRBJ2-7, with 8 nucleotides matching TRBD1. This CDR3 contains 13 residues. Germline V gene lookup returns CDR1 MNHEY and CDR2 SVGAGI. Germline trimming cut 5 bases from V and 5 bases from J; bases unmatched to any gene: 5. CDR3: CASSTGGRNEQYF. CDR3 sequence (DNA): TGTGCCAGCAGTACAGGGGGTCGAAACGAGCAGTACTTC.

The gene calls are TRBV18 and TRBJ1-6; perhaps TRBD1 as D (5 bases). The V and J ends lost 5 bases and 7 bases respectively, with 15 bases between them. The germline V gene encodes CDR1 KGHSH and CDR2 LQKENI. The CDR3 contains 15 residues. CDR3 region: CASSENMAGNSPLHF. The CDR3 DNA follows: TGTGCCAGCTCAGAGAACATGGCAGGGAATTCACCCCTCCACTTT. Using reference TRBV18 and TRBJ1-6 for the parts outside the CDR3, the full variable domain is NAGVMQNPRHLVRRRGQEARLRCSPMKGHSHVYWYRQLPEEGLKFMVYLQKENIIDESGMPKERFSAEFPKEGPSILRIQQVVRGDSAAYFCASSENMAGNSPLHFGNGTRLTVT.

This chain links TRBV14 with TRBJ1-6; unclear D gene. Trimming stripped 0 bases from V and 10 bases from J, with 7 bases between. The germline gives CDR1 SGHDN, CDR2 FVKESK. The CDR3 is made up of 13 amino acids. CDR3 in DNA: TGTGCCAGCAGCCAAGATCTTGAGTCACCCCTCCACTTT. It specifies CASSQDLESPLHF.

The V gene is TRBV12-3 or TRBV12-4, the J gene TRBJ2-2; D is unresolved. The V end lost 5 bases, the J end lost 7 bases, and 8 bases lay between the germline ends. The CDR3 runs 12 residues. The CDR3 loop reads CASSHSDGELFF. The CDR3 DNA is TGTGCCAGCAGTCACTCGGACGGGGAGCTGTTTTTT.

This chain connects TRBV23-1 to TRBJ2-3; TRBD1 matches 7 bases. TRBV23-1 is treated as an ORF (open reading frame) with a function not yet certain. Trimming at V came to 10 bases and at J to 5 bases, leaving 6 bases not matched to a gene. CDR3 length equals 12 residues. DNA for the CDR3: TGCGCCACGGACAGGAGGAGAGATACGCAGTATTTT. Translated, it gives CATDRRRDTQYF.

The rearrangement uses TRBV18 and TRBJ1-4; D gene uncertain. V lost 2 bases to trimming and J lost 4 bases, with 8 bases between them. Germline V gives CDR1 KGHSH, CDR2 LQKENI. CDR3 size: 14 residues. CDR3 in DNA: TGTGCCAGCTCACCAAACAAGCATAATGAAAAACTGTTTTTT. This gives the protein CASSPNKHNEKLFF.

The V call is TRBV19, the J call TRBJ1-4; 8 nucleotides align to TRBD1. The CDR3 spans 15 residues. Trimming at V came to 6 bases and at J to 7 bases, leaving 10 bases not matched to a gene. Germline-derived CDR1 and CDR2 are LNHDA and SQIVND (reference sequence). The CDR3 region has the DNA TGTGCCAGTAGGACCTTGGACAGGGCCGGTGAAAAACTGTTTTTT. Translating it yields CASRTLDRAGEKLFF.

V is TRBV9 and J is TRBJ2-5; no clear D. The length of the CDR3 is 14 residues. V dropped 4 bases and J dropped 0 bases, with 10 bases sitting between them. CDR1 and CDR2 from the germline V gene are SGDLS and YYNGEE. This chain's CDR3 is CASSLGPYQETQYF. CDR3 coding DNA: TGTGCCAGCAGCTTAGGACCGTACCAAGAGACCCAGTACTTC.

The chain uses TRBV10-2 and TRBJ2-7; 7 bases line up with TRBD1. J was trimmed by 5 bases and V by 3 bases; bases with no gene match: 7. The CDR3 extends over 14 amino acids. Germline values: CDR1 WSHSY, CDR2 SAAADI. This chain's CDR3 is CASSDWTGLNEQYF. The CDR3, as DNA: TGCGCCAGCAGTGACTGGACAGGTCTCAACGAGCAGTACTTC.

This sequence joins TRBV9 and TRBJ2-2; D is undetermined. The V end was cut by 4 bases, the J end by 6 bases, with 7 bases between. The CDR3 extends over 12 amino acids. Germline V gene lookup returns CDR1 SGDLS and CDR2 YYNGEE. The CDR3 bases are TGTGCCAGCAGCACCTGGGCCGGGGAGCTGTTTTTT. The encoded protein is CASSTWAGELFF.

The rearrangement uses TRBV5-1 and TRBJ2-7, with TRBD1 matching 9 bases. Germline V lookup: CDR1 SGHRS, CDR2 YFSETQ. The CDR3 covers 15 residues. V lost 2 bases and J lost 3; bases outside the gene matches: 6. CDR3 amino acids: CASSLRTGDVYEQYF. The CDR3 bases are TGCGCCAGCAGCTTAAGGACAGGGGACGTCTACGAGCAGTACTTC.

The chain couples TRBV9 to TRBJ1-2; 9 nucleotides align to TRBD1. There are 15 residues in the CDR3. Germline CDR1 SGDLS, CDR2 YYNGEE. The V and J ends lost 4 bases and 1 base, in that order; junction bases with no gene match: 5. The DNA for the CDR3 is TGTGCCAGCAGCACCCACAGGGGGCTTAACTATGGCTACACCTTC. Its protein product is CASSTHRGLNYGYTF.

The rearrangement joins TRBV3-1 (or the pseudogene TRBV3-2) to TRBJ1-2, with D maybe TRBD1 (6 bases). This CDR3 spans 15 amino acids. Looked up from germline, CDR1 is LGHDT and CDR2 is YNNKEL (reference sequence). Trimming cost V 3 bases and J 6 bases, with 17 bases left between them. The CDR3 DNA reads as TGTGCCAGCAGCCAGACAAGGGGGAGACGGGATGGCTACACCTTC. Translated, it gives CASSQTRGRRDGYTF.

The chain recombines TRBV30 with TRBJ2-3, with unresolved D. This CDR3 spans 13 amino acids. V dropped 0 bases and J dropped 15 bases, with 19 bases sitting between them. Germline lookup yields CDR1 GTSNPN and CDR2 SVGIG (reference sequence). In nucleotides, the CDR3 is TGTGCCTGGAGTGTAAACTGGATCGACCGTATCTATTTT. As protein: CAWSVNWIDRIYF.

The rearrangement links TRBV11-2 to TRBJ2-1; D call uncertain. This CDR3 comprises 12 residues. Trimming pared 4 bases from V and 5 bases from J, leaving 6 bases between. The germline V gene has CDR1 SGHAT and CDR2 FQNNGV. The DNA of the CDR3 is TGTGCCAGCAGCTCGCATAACAATGAGCAGTTCTTC. It translates to CASSSHNNEQFF.